This TCR beta chain was found in a study of blood T cell repertoires in COVID-19. This table comes from immunoSEQ multiplex PCR, and its TCRdb copy is limited to in-frame clones, with some not included. The profile shows 240,000 or so clones, 75% to 90% of them singletons. Trimming pared 0 bases from V and 3 bases from J, leaving 12 bases between. This CDR3 contains 15 residues. Per germline, CDR1 SGDLS and CDR2 YYNGEE. The TCR was taken from a man aged 35 to 55 who had recovered from COVID-19. The specimen sequenced was PBMCs or T cells enriched from blood (not recorded which). V gene TRBV9 combines with J gene TRBJ1-1, with D maybe TRBD1 (5 bases). CDR3 amino acids: CASSVASRGDTEAFF. DNA of the CDR3: TGTGCCAGCAGCGTAGCCTCTAGGGGTGACACTGAAGCTTTCTTT.